This record looks at one T cell receptor beta chain sequence and its context. The antigen is undetermined. At one of its ends the junction is not consistent with the germline gene, which may arise from a read error. The data stem from a study of T-cell memory formation after mild COVID-19. At the level of the study: TCR clusters mostly belonged to single donors. Study results and caveats: Clones contracting over day 15 to 85 were CD4/CD8 balanced, with later expanders leaning CD4+. Pre-infection memory already had some responding clones, implying cross-reactive memory joined.

MiXCR, applied by TCRdb to the 5' RACE reads, yields one record per CDR3 protein. The sample yields about 150,000 distinct CDR3 sequences, about 14% seen once. This CDR3 is built from 14 residues. The chain links TRBV12-3 or TRBV12-4 to TRBJ2-7; maybe TRBD2 (5 bases). The specimen sequenced was PBMCs or a T cell subset sorted from them (not recorded which). The receptor was derived from an adult woman who had mild COVID-19 (a few samples of this study predate the infection). Cell type and time point are not known. Written as DNA, the CDR3 is TGTGCCAGAAGTTTAGGTAGCGTGGGGTACGAGCAGTACTTC. The encoded protein is CARSLGSVGYEQYF.